These 14 T cell receptor beta chains were sequenced from one sample in a study of cytomegalovirus exposure and HLA in healthy donors. This table comes from immunoSEQ multiplex PCR, and its TCRdb copy is limited to in-frame clones, with some not included. The sample carries 300,000 to 400,000 clones, roughly 90% recorded once. Sequenced input: PBMCs. The receptors here all came from a man under 40 in good health and CMV-seronegative.

This sequence joins TRBV7-9 and TRBJ2-7, with D tentatively TRBD1 (5 bases). Germline CDR1 SEHNR, CDR2 FQNEAQ (reference sequence). CDR3 length equals 16 residues. Trimming removed 2 bases at V and 3 bases at J, with 17 bases between. This CDR3 reads CASSLSGRAFYYEQYF. The CDR3 DNA reads TGTGCCAGCAGCTTATCTGGCAGGGCTTTTTACTACGAGCAGTACTTC.

This chain joins TRBV19 and TRBJ1-1, with TRBD1 matching 9 bases. Germline V lookup: CDR1 LNHDA, CDR2 SQIVND (reference sequence). CDR3 size: 14 residues. Trimming took 6 bases from V and 4 from J; bases not matched to a gene: 6. The CDR3 protein is CASSRRQGVTEAFF. Written as DNA, the CDR3 is TGTGCCAGTAGCCGTCGACAGGGGGTCACTGAAGCTTTCTTT. The entire variable domain, with the rest obtained from reference TRBV19 and TRBJ1-1, is as follows: DGGITQSPKYLFRKEGQNVTLSCEQNLNHDAMYWYRQDPGQGLRLIYYSQIVNDFQKGDIAEGYSVSREKKESFPLTVTSAQKNPTAFYLCASSRRQGVTEAFFGQGTRLTVV.

The chain combines TRBV4-1 with TRBJ2-7, with 9 bases aligning to TRBD1. CDR1 and CDR2 from the germline V gene are MGHRA and YSYEKL. The CDR3 contains 15 residues. Trimming took 2 bases from V and 5 from J; bases not matched to a gene: 7. The CDR3 loop is CASSQYRDRANEQYF. The CDR3 DNA follows: TGCGCCAGCAGCCAATACCGGGACAGGGCCAACGAGCAGTACTTC.

The chain carries TRBV4-3 and TRBJ1-1, with D perhaps matching TRBD1 (6 bases). The CDR3 is made up of 13 amino acids. Germline-derived CDR1 and CDR2 are LGHNA and YSLEER. The V end lost 3 bases, the J end lost 3 bases, and 8 bases lay between the germline ends. This CDR3 is CASSHEGDTEAFF. The DNA for the CDR3 is TGCGCCAGCAGCCATGAGGGGGACACTGAAGCTTTCTTT.

J is TRBJ2-1 and V is TRBV6-1, with no clear D. Looked up from germline, CDR1 is MNHNS and CDR2 is SASEGT. The V end was cut by 6 bases, the J end by 4 bases, with 4 bases between. This CDR3 spans 11 amino acids. The CDR3 DNA follows: TGTGCCAGCAGAGAGTACAATGAGCAGTTCTTC. This sequence encodes CASREYNEQFF.

The chain couples TRBV5-6 to TRBJ2-7, with TRBD1 matching over 10 bases. Germline V gene sequence: CDR1 SGHDT, CDR2 YYEEEE. V lost 5 bases to trimming and J lost 4 bases; unmatched junction nucleotides: 6. The CDR3 extends over 14 amino acids. The CDR3 here is CASSGGQGSYEQYF. The CDR3 DNA is TGTGCCAGCAGTGGGGGACAGGGGTCGTACGAGCAGTACTTC. Full variable domain (outside the CDR3, taken from reference TRBV5-6 and TRBJ2-7): DAGVTQSPTHLIKTRGQQVTLRCSPKSGHDTVSWYQQALGQGPQFIFQYYEEEERQRGNFPDRFSGHQFPNYSSELNVNALLLGDSALYLCASSGGQGSYEQYFGPGTRLTVT.

This clone was counted a single time. V usage is TRBV9 and J usage is TRBJ2-2; D not resolved. The CDR3 extends over 13 amino acids. The germline V gene encodes CDR1 SGDLS and CDR2 YYNGEE. V lost 7 bases and J lost 1, with 8 bases in between. This chain's CDR3 is CASLSGNTGELFF. CDR3 bases: TGTGCCAGCCTCTCAGGGAACACCGGGGAGCTGTTTTTT.

This chain joins TRBV4-1 and TRBJ2-2; 7 bases are a match to TRBD2. The CDR3 is 14 residues long. V lost 3 bases to trimming and J lost 7 bases; unmatched junction nucleotides: 5. Germline values: CDR1 MGHRA, CDR2 YSYEKL. The CDR3 DNA reads TGCGCCAGCAGCCATCTAGCGGAGGGCGGGGAGCTGTTTTTT. It codes for CASSHLAEGGELFF.

This clone was counted once. This chain's CDR3 is CASSSGVAEQYF. The CDR3 coding sequence is TGTGCCAGCAGCTCCGGGGTGGCGGAGCAGTACTTC. The chain links TRBV7-9 to TRBJ2-7, with D possibly TRBD2 on 5 matching bases. Trimming left V 4 bases short and J 7 bases short, with 11 bases between. Germline V lookup: CDR1 SEHNR, CDR2 FQNEAQ (reference sequence). The CDR3 extends over 12 amino acids. Drawing the rest from reference TRBV7-9 and TRBJ2-7, the complete variable domain is DTGVSQNPRHKITKRGQNVTFRCDPISEHNRLYWYRQTLGQGPEFLTYFQNEAQLEKSRLLSDRFSAERPKGSFSTLEIQRTEQGDSAMYLCASSSGVAEQYFGPGTRLTVT.

The chain couples TRBV19 to TRBJ1-5, with a weak D call TRBD1 (6 bases). Trimming removed 2 bases from V and 1 base from J, with 12 bases in between. The length of the CDR3 is 16 residues. Germline V gene lookup returns CDR1 LNHDA and CDR2 SQIVND (reference sequence). The CDR3 DNA is TGTGCCAGTAGTATACAGGGGATTTACAGCAATCAGCCCCAGCATTTT. Protein product: CASSIQGIYSNQPQHF.

This clone was seen more than once but under ten times. The V call is TRBV6-1, the J call TRBJ2-7; the match to TRBD1 covers 9 bases. Germline assignment: CDR1 MNHNS and CDR2 SASEGT. CDR3 length: 14 amino acids. J gave up 5 bases and V 7 bases, and 9 bases lay outside the gene matches. The CDR3 DNA reads as TGTGCCAGCACCAGGGGGACAGGGTACCACGAGCAGTACTTC. Protein sequence: CASTRGTGYHEQYF.

The chain joins TRBV30 to TRBJ1-3; the match to TRBD1 covers 10 bases. Germline V gene data show CDR1 as GTSNPN and CDR2 as SVGIG (reference sequence). J was trimmed by 0 bases and V by 0 bases; bases with no gene match: 5. The CDR3 sequence is 17 residues long. The CDR3 DNA sequence: TGTGCCTGGAGTGTAAGGACAGGGGGGTTCTCTGGAAACACCATATATTTT. The encoded protein is CAWSVRTGGFSGNTIYF. Full variable domain (missing parts from reference TRBV30 and TRBJ1-3): SQTIHQWPATLVQPVGSPLSLECTVEGTSNPNLYWYRQAAGRGLQLLFYSVGIGQISSEVPQNLSASRPQDRQFILSSKKLLLSDSGFYLCAWSVRTGGFSGNTIYFGEGSWLTVV.

The genes are TRBV7-9 and TRBJ2-3, with 9 positions matching TRBD2. This CDR3 has 15 amino acids. CDR1 is SEHNR, CDR2 FQNEAQ, per germline (reference sequence). J lost 2 bases, V lost 5 bases, and 5 bases had no gene match. The CDR3 DNA reads TGTGCCAGCAGCGGGCTAGCGGGGTTCACAGATACGCAGTATTTT. Residues: CASSGLAGFTDTQYF.

The rearrangement links TRBV29-1 to TRBJ1-2, with D perhaps matching TRBD1 (5 bases). The CDR3 totals 12 residues. V lost 6 bases to trimming and J lost 2 bases, with 10 bases between them. From germline, CDR1 is SQVTM and CDR2 ANQGSEA. The CDR3 sequence: CSVLQENYGYTF. For the CDR3, the DNA is TGCAGCGTCCTACAGGAGAACTATGGCTACACCTTC.